This T cell receptor beta chain was identified during a study of post-analysis software for immune sequencing data. Turning to the study itself: Multiple sclerosis in the patients followed relapsing-remitting, secondary progressive and progressive-relapsing courses. Notes on the study in general: Compared with controls, patients had more of roughly 5 TRBV segments, including TRBV5-6, TRBV5-1 and TRBV20-1. F measure clustering grouped samples strongly by preparation batch. A significant reduction in normalized Chao1 diversity was observed in multiple sclerosis patients versus controls.

Worth noting for this clonotype: Antigen specificity is unknown.

TCR beta cDNA libraries had unique molecular identifiers. TCRdb redid the calling of the PCR reads with MiXCR, one entry per CDR3 protein. The sample lists 350,000 to 450,000 distinct CDR3 sequences; 30% to 40% were seen once. V dropped 6 bases and J dropped 3 bases, with 17 bases sitting between them. This CDR3 has 14 residues. Germline V CDR1 and CDR2: SQVTM, ANQGSEA. The chain combines TRBV29-1 with TRBJ2-5, with D tentatively TRBD1 or TRBD2 (5 bases each). The sample consisted of blood. This TCR came from a girl aged 2-10 years with multiple sclerosis. The CDR3 reads CSVADSRDEETQYF. The CDR3 bases are TGCAGCGTCGCAGATAGTCGGGACGAAGAGACCCAGTACTTC.